The 30 T cell receptor beta chains in this list originate from one sample, sequenced in a study of Graves' ophthalmopathy and Graves' hyperthyroidism. From RNA, the CDR3 regions of TCR beta chains were amplified and sequenced. RT-PCR was first run with HTBI primers, then multiplex PCR in a second round. TCRdb passed the multiplex PCR reads through MiXCR, listing each CDR3 protein once. In the table there are almost 750,000 distinct CDR3 sequences, 40% of which are singletons. The sequenced material came from peripheral blood. These receptors were taken from an adult man with Graves' ophthalmopathy.

This clonotype appeared many times. This chain links TRBV20-1 with TRBJ2-5; 10 bases map to TRBD1. The length of the CDR3 is 15 residues. The V segment lost 6 bases and the J segment 4 bases; nucleotides outside the gene matches: 11. Per germline, CDR1 DFQATT and CDR2 SNEGSKA (reference sequence). CDR3 sequence reads: CSAQPGDRGGETQYF. CDR3 coding DNA: TGCAGTGCCCAACCCGGGGACAGGGGTGGAGAGACCCAGTACTTC.

In its sample, this clonotype was seen a few times. The junction shows a germline mismatch at one end, possibly a read error. The gene calls are TRBV28 and TRBJ2-7; D is unresolved. The CDR3 extends over 9 amino acids. The germline gives CDR1 MDHEN, CDR2 SYDVKM. CDR3 DNA sequence: TGTGCCAGCAGTTTCCCAACGAGTTTC. Its protein is CASSFPTSF.

The J gene is TRBJ1-1, the V gene TRBV6-5; tentatively, D is TRBD1 (5 bases). V was trimmed by 4 bases and J by 4 bases, leaving 13 bases between them. CDR3 size: 14 residues. Germline CDR1 and CDR2: MNHEY and SVGAGI. The CDR3 bases are TGTGCCAGCAGTTCTCGACAGCCCGGCACTGAAGCTTTCTTT. Protein product: CASSSRQPGTEAFF.

This clonotype was observed many times. V is TRBV15 and J is TRBJ2-7; perhaps TRBD1 as D (6 bases). This CDR3 has 14 amino acids. V was trimmed by 0 bases and J by 6 bases, leaving 12 bases between them. Germline V gene sequence: CDR1 LNHNV, CDR2 YYDKDF (reference sequence). The CDR3 loop reads CATSRELRGREQYF. The CDR3 DNA sequence: TGTGCCACCAGCAGAGAACTCAGGGGACGCGAGCAGTACTTC.

This clonotype was detected once. This sequence may be a read error, since a much larger clone differs from it by one base. J is TRBJ1-6 and V is TRBV9; D is undetermined. Deletions cut 2 bases from V and 0 bases from J, with 3 bases between. Germline V CDR1 and CDR2: SGDLS, YYNGEE. The CDR3 is 14 amino acids. The CDR3 DNA follows: TGTGCCAGCAGCGTTAACTCCTATAATTCACCCCTCCACTTT. Translating it yields CASSVNSYNSPLHF.

This clonotype was seen at least ten times. The chain uses TRBV12-3 or TRBV12-4 and TRBJ2-7, with 9 bases that match TRBD2. J was trimmed by 7 bases and V by 5 bases; bases with no gene match: 9. CDR3 length: 14 amino acids. The CDR3 DNA reads TGTGCCAGCAGTCACGGCGGGAGGGCTTTTGAGCAGTACTTC. Its protein product is CASSHGGRAFEQYF.

This clonotype was seen ten or more times. The genes are TRBV29-1 and TRBJ1-2; no firm D call. CDR1 is SQVTM, CDR2 ANQGSEA, per germline. This CDR3 is built from 11 residues. Between the trimmed V and J ends, which lost 4 bases and 8 bases, there was a span of 11 bases. CDR3 loop: CSVAGIWGYTF. The CDR3 DNA reads TGCAGCGTTGCGGGAATATGGGGCTACACCTTC.

The V call is TRBV7-9, the J call TRBJ1-2; possible D gene TRBD1, 6 bases. CDR1 SEHNR and CDR2 FQNEAQ come from the germline V gene (reference sequence). The CDR3 is 14 amino acids. V dropped 11 bases and J dropped 4 bases, with 20 bases sitting between them. CDR3 loop: CAWTNGGASYGYTF. The CDR3 coding sequence is TGTGCCTGGACCAATGGGGGCGCAAGCTATGGCTACACCTTC.

The chain has TRBV29-1 and TRBJ1-3, with D possibly matching TRBD1 (5 bases). The CDR3 consists of 14 residues. V dropped 0 bases and J dropped 4 bases, with 10 bases sitting between them. Germline V gene lookup returns CDR1 SQVTM and CDR2 ANQGSEA. The CDR3 nucleotides are TGCAGCGTTGAAGATCGGGACGAGGGAAACACCATATATTTT. Its protein product is CSVEDRDEGNTIYF.

This sequence joins TRBV7-3 and TRBJ1-4; a possible D gene is TRBD1 (6 bases). The CDR3 has 15 amino acids. CDR1 and CDR2 (germline): SGHTA, FQGTGA. With 5 bases removed from V and 3 bases from J, the gap between germline ends came to 13 bases. CDR3 loop: CASSPTGQPNEKLFF. DNA of the CDR3: TGTGCCAGCAGCCCCACAGGACAGCCTAATGAAAAACTGTTTTTT.

This clonotype was counted ten times or more. The chain couples TRBV20-1 to TRBJ2-7, with D hard to call. V shed 1 base and J shed 6 bases, with 10 bases lying between them. There are 12 residues in the CDR3. Germline assignment: CDR1 DFQATT and CDR2 SNEGSKA (reference sequence). CDR3 sequence reads: CSARGSPREQYF. The CDR3 nucleotides read TGCAGTGCTAGAGGGTCACCGCGCGAGCAGTACTTC.

This clonotype was observed a single time. The chain has TRBV24-1 and TRBJ1-5; the D gene is possibly TRBD1 (6 bases). The CDR3 runs 15 residues. V shed 5 bases and J shed 1 base, with 11 bases lying between them. CDR1 and CDR2 (germline): KGHDR, SFDVKD. CDR3 residues: CATSANRASNQPQHF. The DNA of the CDR3 is TGTGCCACCAGTGCAAACAGGGCGAGCAATCAGCCCCAGCATTTT.

V is TRBV20-1 and J is TRBJ1-1; D is undetermined. CDR3 length: 11 amino acids. V was trimmed by 5 bases and J by 11 bases, leaving 15 bases between them. Germline CDR1 and CDR2: DFQATT and SNEGSKA (reference sequence). The CDR3 bases are TGCAGTGCTCAGGACGGTCCGGGGGCTTTCTTT. Its protein product is CSAQDGPGAFF.

The chain joins TRBV9 to TRBJ1-3, with D hard to call. Deletions cut 4 bases from V and 0 bases from J, with 14 bases between. Germline-derived CDR1 and CDR2 are SGDLS and YYNGEE. CDR3 length: 16 residues. CDR3 loop: CASSQFNWYSGNTIYF. The CDR3 DNA is TGTGCCAGCAGCCAATTTAACTGGTACTCTGGAAACACCATATATTTT.

This clonotype was observed a single time. This chain joins TRBV20-1 and TRBJ1-6; 7 bases map to TRBD1. This CDR3 has 16 residues. V lost 3 bases to trimming and J lost 10 bases; unmatched junction nucleotides: 15. Germline loops: CDR1 DFQATT, CDR2 SNEGSKA (reference sequence). For the CDR3, the DNA is TGCAGTGCTAGGGAGTTACAGGGGCGCCTAGGATCACCCCTCCACTTT. Translating gives CSARELQGRLGSPLHF.

In its sample, this clonotype was seen a few times. The J gene is TRBJ2-2, the V gene TRBV7-2; D gene ambiguous. V shed 6 bases and J shed 4 bases, with 9 bases lying between them. Germline V lookup: CDR1 SGHTA, CDR2 FQGNSA. The CDR3 is 13 residues long. The CDR3 is CASSFLVTGELFF. The CDR3 region has the DNA TGTGCCAGCAGTTTCCTCGTCACCGGGGAGCTGTTTTTT.

V is TRBV10-1 and J is TRBJ2-7; 9 bases map to TRBD1. Per germline, CDR1 WNHNN and CDR2 SYGVQD (reference sequence). This CDR3 comprises 11 residues. Trimming at V came to 11 bases and at J to 5 bases, leaving 4 bases not matched to a gene. CDR3 sequence reads: CAGQGLDEQYF. The CDR3, as DNA: TGCGCCGGACAGGGGCTCGACGAGCAGTACTTC.

This rearrangement joins TRBV6-1 to TRBJ1-5; 9 bases align to TRBD1. Germline lookup yields CDR1 MNHNS and CDR2 SASEGT. The CDR3 contains 15 residues. After removal of 6 bases from V and 3 bases from J, the junction contained 6 bases not matched to a gene. Here the CDR3 reads CASRLGQGINQPQHF. The DNA for the CDR3 is TGTGCCAGCAGATTGGGACAGGGAATCAATCAGCCCCAGCATTTT.

This clonotype has ten or more counts. The chain carries TRBV7-2 and TRBJ2-5; 12 nucleotides match TRBD2. Looked up from germline, CDR1 is SGHTA and CDR2 is FQGNSA. The trim removed 5 bases at V and 4 bases at J, leaving 5 bases unmatched. CDR3 length equals 15 residues. CDR3 amino acids: CASSKPTSGRETQYF. For the CDR3, the DNA is TGTGCCAGCAGCAAGCCGACTAGCGGGAGAGAGACCCAGTACTTC.

The rearrangement links TRBV7-3 to TRBJ2-7, with 7 bases fitting TRBD2. The J segment lost 0 bases and the V segment lost 7 bases, leaving 9 bases of the junction unmatched. Germline V gene lookup returns CDR1 SGHTA and CDR2 FQGTGA. CDR3 length: 15 residues. As DNA, the CDR3 is TGTGCCAGCAACACAGACGGGGGGAGCTCCTACGAGCAGTACTTC. Protein: CASNTDGGSSYEQYF.

The table lists this clonotype with many counts. J is TRBJ1-4 and V is TRBV25-1; 9 bases are a match to TRBD1. The V gene's germline CDR1 is MGHDK and CDR2 SYGVNS. The CDR3 has 15 residues. V was clipped by 3 bases and J by 8 bases; unmatched bases: 7. This CDR3 is CASSDPGQGREKLFF. The CDR3, as DNA: TGTGCCAGCAGTGACCCGGGACAGGGACGGGAAAAACTGTTTTTT.

As for this clonotype: At one end, the junction sequence differs from germline, possibly due to a read error. CDR3 DNA sequence: TGCGCCAGCAGCTCGGGGACAGGGCACGATGGCTACACCTTC. It translates to CASSSGTGHDGYTF. The genes are TRBV5-5 and TRBJ1-2; TRBD1 aligns across 9 bases. The germline V gene encodes CDR1 SGHKS and CDR2 YYEKEE (reference sequence). The length of the CDR3 is 14 residues.

This clonotype appeared a few times. This sequence joins TRBV20-1 and TRBJ2-2, with 8 bases that match TRBD1. The germline CDR1 and CDR2 sequences are DFQATT and SNEGSKA (reference sequence). Germline trimming cut 8 bases from V and 7 bases from J; bases unmatched to any gene: 6. This CDR3 is 12 amino acids long. Written as DNA, the CDR3 is TGCAGTCCGCGACAGGGGATCGGGGAGCTGTTTTTT. As protein: CSPRQGIGELFF.

This clonotype appeared a single time. This chain links TRBV7-9 with TRBJ2-5; 10 nucleotides agree with TRBD2. V trimming: 6 bases; J trimming: 0 bases; junction bases outside the gene matches: 10. Germline CDR1 reads SEHNR; CDR2 reads FQNEAQ (reference sequence). CDR3 size: 17 residues. This chain's CDR3 is CASRGTSGKYDQETQYF. For the CDR3, the DNA is TGTGCCAGCAGGGGAACTAGCGGGAAATACGACCAAGAGACCCAGTACTTC.

There are many counts of this clonotype. The rearrangement links TRBV10-2 to TRBJ2-5; D not certain. Per the germline V gene, CDR1 is WSHSY and CDR2 is SAAADI. V lost 0 bases and J 2 bases, leaving 10 bases between the germline ends. The CDR3 covers 15 residues. The CDR3 loop is CASSESVVGQETQYF. The DNA for the CDR3 is TGCGCCAGCAGTGAGTCGGTGGTCGGGCAAGAGACCCAGTACTTC.

The chain uses TRBV9 and TRBJ1-6; 11 nucleotides match TRBD1. CDR3 length equals 15 residues. J was trimmed by 10 bases and V by 4 bases; bases with no gene match: 7. The germline V gene encodes CDR1 SGDLS and CDR2 YYNGEE. The CDR3 DNA reads as TGTGCCAGCAGCCCCCGGGACAGGGGGTGGTCACCCCTCCACTTT. Its translation: CASSPRDRGWSPLHF.

This clonotype showed up many times. As DNA, the CDR3 is TGTGCCACCAGCAGAGTCTCTGGACCTGGAAACACCATATATTTT. It specifies CATSRVSGPGNTIYF. The rearrangement links TRBV15 to TRBJ1-3, with unresolved D. Germline V gene sequence: CDR1 LNHNV, CDR2 YYDKDF (reference sequence). Deletions cut 1 base from V and 2 bases from J, with 9 bases between. The length of the CDR3 is 15 residues.

The V gene is TRBV29-1, the J gene TRBJ2-7; TRBD1 might be the D (5 bases). Germline V lookup: CDR1 SQVTM, CDR2 ANQGSEA. The V end lost 3 bases, the J end lost 5 bases, and 11 bases lay between the germline ends. CDR3 length: 12 amino acids. DNA of the CDR3: TGCAGCGTTGACGCAGGGATCCACGAGCAGTACTTC. It encodes CSVDAGIHEQYF.

This clonotype occurred a few times. This chain connects TRBV5-1 to TRBJ1-1, with D perhaps matching TRBD1 (6 bases). The germline V gene encodes CDR1 SGHRS and CDR2 YFSETQ. Trimming pared 7 bases from V and 4 bases from J, leaving 14 bases between. This CDR3 has 13 amino acids. The CDR3 DNA sequence: TGCGCCAGCGCCCCGCGAGGGGGCACTGAAGCTTTCTTT. This codes for CASAPRGGTEAFF.

This chain joins TRBV5-6 and TRBJ1-1; D is unclear. Germline CDR1 SGHDT, CDR2 YYEEEE. V dropped 3 bases and J dropped 1 base, with 16 bases sitting between them. CDR3 length: 16 residues. CDR3 DNA: TGTGCCAGCAGCTGGAGGGCGATCAATCGGAACACTGAAGCTTTCTTT. Translating gives CASSWRAINRNTEAFF.